The clone carrying this T cell receptor (beta chain) came up many times. The data belong to a study of blood T cells in healthy people across ages. Combining a sample-barcoded 5' primer with a J-beta primer mix, a second PCR ran for roughly 6 to 11 cycles. MiXCR, run by TCRdb on the 5' RACE reads, gives a single entry per CDR3 protein. This sample has around 1,000,000 distinct CDR3 sequences, with almost 25% found just once. A further study also used this sample, focusing on T cells of mothers and their children.

The sequencing input was blood. The receptor was derived from a girl under 10 years old in good health.

CDR3 DNA sequence: TGTGCCAGCAGCTTAGACGGCAGGAACACTGAAGCTTTCTTT. Its translation is CASSLDGRNTEAFF. The rearrangement links TRBV11-2 to TRBJ1-1, with D unresolved. The germline V gene encodes CDR1 SGHAT and CDR2 FQNNGV. The ends were cut back, 0 bases at V and 1 base at J, with 6 bases in the middle. The CDR3 sequence is 14 residues long. Full variable domain (rest looked up from reference TRBV11-2 and TRBJ1-1): EAGVAQSPRYKIIEKRQSVAFWCNPISGHATLYWYQQILGQGPKLLIQFQNNGVVDDSQLPKDRFSAERLKGVDSTLKIQPAKLEDSAVYLCASSLDGRNTEAFFGQGTRLTVV.